This is a list of T cell receptor beta chains from one sample in a study of cytomegalovirus exposure and HLA in healthy donors. TCRdb's copy holds only in-frame clones and misses some; the assay was immunoSEQ multiplex PCR. This sample yields around 85,000 clones, of which 70% to 80% are seen a single time; 20% to 25% belongs to the top ten. The sample consisted of PBMCs. These TCRs come from a woman in her forties or fifties in good health and CMV-seropositive. CDR3s include the opening cysteine and the closing phenylalanine or tryptophan. A D gene is named only where the DNA matches it firmly. Clone size appears in some rows only: once, few, many, or a class for an expanded clone.

clone_size,d_call,v_call,j_call,cdr3_aa,cdr3_nt
.,TRBD2,TRBV6-1,TRBJ2-1,CASSVGLGYRNEQFF,TGTGCCAGCAGTGTTGGACTAGGATATCGCAATGAGCAGTTCTTC
.,.,TRBV2,TRBJ1-5,CASAAWGGEQPQHF,TGTGCCAGTGCGGCGTGGGGGGGTGAGCAGCCCCAGCATTTT
.,TRBD1,TRBV5-6,TRBJ1-2,CASGTGTAYGYTF,TGTGCCAGCGGCACCGGGACAGCCTATGGCTACACCTTC
.,TRBD2,TRBV5-1,TRBJ2-1,CASSLGTSSGPYNEQFF,TGCGCCAGCAGCTTGGGCACCTCTAGCGGCCCCTACAATGAGCAGTTCTTC
.,TRBD2,TRBV7-9,TRBJ2-7,CASSTAGSSYEQYF,TGTGCCAGCAGCACAGCGGGGAGCTCCTACGAGCAGTACTTC
once,.,TRBV6-5,TRBJ2-1,CASSYLTGANNEQFF,TGTGCCAGCAGTTACTTGACGGGAGCAAACAATGAGCAGTTCTTC
few,.,TRBV5-1,TRBJ1-2,CASSLDRNYGYTF,TGCGCCAGCAGCCTGGACAGAAACTATGGCTACACCTTC
.,.,TRBV19,TRBJ1-5,CASRTQAIGNQPQHF,TGTGCCAGTAGGACGCAAGCGATAGGCAATCAGCCCCAGCATTTT
once,TRBD2,TRBV9,TRBJ2-3,CASSSWTSGGVGTQYF,TGTGCCAGCAGCTCCTGGACTAGCGGGGGGGTGGGTACGCAGTATTTT
.,.,TRBV27,TRBJ2-3,CASSGTAATDTQYF,TGTGCCAGCAGCGGCACGGCGGCTACAGATACGCAGTATTTT
.,.,TRBV6-5,TRBJ2-7,CASSYTQPRPIDEQYF,TGTGCCAGCAGTTACACGCAACCGCGCCCCATCGACGAGCAGTACTTC
.,.,TRBV19,TRBJ1-1,CASRDRPNTEAFF,TGTGCCAGCCGAGACAGGCCGAACACTGAAGCTTTCTTT
.,.,TRBV9,TRBJ1-5,CASSVDLGAGQPQHF,TGTGCCAGCAGCGTAGATCTGGGGGCGGGTCAGCCCCAGCATTTT
once,.,TRBV6-5,TRBJ1-2,CASSYSRRNYGYTF,TGTGCCAGCAGTTACTCTCGTAGAAACTATGGCTACACCTTC
.,TRBD1,TRBV4-1,TRBJ2-5,CASSQSQGATLRVETQYF,TGCGCCAGCAGCCAAAGTCAGGGGGCAACCTTACGTGTTGAGACCCAGTACTTC
.,TRBD2,TRBV9,TRBJ2-1,CASSVREGWGEQFF,TGTGCCAGCAGCGTAAGGGAGGGATGGGGTGAGCAGTTCTTC
few,TRBD1,TRBV10-2,TRBJ2-1,CASSGQGRGFF,TGCGCCAGCAGCGGACAGGGTAGGGGGTTCTTC